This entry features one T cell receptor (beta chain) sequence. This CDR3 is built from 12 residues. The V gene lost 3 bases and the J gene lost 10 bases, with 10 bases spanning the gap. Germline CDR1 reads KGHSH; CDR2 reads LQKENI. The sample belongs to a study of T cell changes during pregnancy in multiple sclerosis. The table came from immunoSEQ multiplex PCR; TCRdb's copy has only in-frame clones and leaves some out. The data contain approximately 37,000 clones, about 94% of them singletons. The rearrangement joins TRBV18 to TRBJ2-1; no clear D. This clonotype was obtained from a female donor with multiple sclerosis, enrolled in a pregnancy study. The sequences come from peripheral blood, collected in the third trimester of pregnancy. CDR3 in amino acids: CASSPQFQEQFF. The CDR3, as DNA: TGTGCCAGCTCACCTCAGTTTCAGGAGCAGTTCTTC.